A single sample is the source of the 15 T cell receptor beta chains below, sequenced in a study of cytomegalovirus exposure and HLA in healthy donors. PCR employed 60 Vbeta and 13 Jbeta primers. Sequencing was performed with immunoSEQ multiplex PCR; in TCRdb, only in-frame clones are kept and a portion is missing. Among about 98,000 clones listed, over 70% were seen once. The sample was PBMCs. All receptors derive from a man younger than 35 in good health and CMV-seropositive.

This clone was recorded once. This rearrangement joins TRBV28 to TRBJ2-1; weak D call: TRBD2 (5 bases). V lost 2 bases, J lost 10 bases, and 9 bases lay in between. The CDR3 extends over 12 amino acids. Germline V CDR1 and CDR2: MDHEN, SYDVKM. The CDR3 loop reads CASSLVGGEQFF. The CDR3 DNA follows: TGTGCCAGCAGTTTAGTGGGCGGGGAGCAGTTCTTC.

The rearrangement joins TRBV4-1 to TRBJ1-3, with TRBD1 as a possible D gene (6 bases). The germline V and J ends were trimmed by 8 bases and 2 bases, with 10 bases remaining between them. Germline CDR1 reads MGHRA; CDR2 reads YSYEKL. The CDR3 covers 13 residues. The CDR3 sequence: CASSTGTGNTIYF. CDR3 bases: TGCGCCAGCTCGACAGGTACTGGAAACACCATATATTTT.

This clone was observed a few times. The V gene is TRBV7-8, the J gene TRBJ1-1; D not certain. The V gene lost 6 bases and the J gene lost 6 bases, with 17 bases spanning the gap. From germline, CDR1 is SGHVS and CDR2 FQNEAQ. This CDR3 spans 14 amino acids. Written as DNA, the CDR3 is TGTGCCAGCAGTCCAGACGGCGTCGGGGCTGAAGCTTTCTTT. The encoded protein is CASSPDGVGAEAFF.

This rearrangement joins TRBV30 to TRBJ2-7; D remains ambiguous. Germline V gives CDR1 GTSNPN, CDR2 SVGIG (reference sequence). Between the trimmed V and J ends, which lost 1 base and 6 bases, there was a span of 10 bases. The CDR3 consists of 12 residues. CDR3 DNA sequence: TGTGCCTGGAGTGCCCCAGGCCCCGAGCAGTACTTC. Translating it yields CAWSAPGPEQYF.

The gene calls are TRBV7-8 and TRBJ2-7; D remains unclear. V was clipped by 4 bases and J by 2 bases, with 15 bases between them. This CDR3 has 15 residues. CDR1 SGHVS and CDR2 FQNEAQ come from the germline V gene. CDR3 bases: TGTGCCAGCAGCTCACCAGGCGTAACAACCTACGAGCAGTACTTC. It yields the protein CASSSPGVTTYEQYF.

The V gene is TRBV7-9, the J gene TRBJ1-6; 9 positions match TRBD1. The CDR3 length is 17 residues. With V trimmed by 4 bases and J by 2 bases, 6 bases remained unmatched. Germline values: CDR1 SEHNR, CDR2 FQNEAQ (reference sequence). CDR3 loop: CASSSTGTGTYNSPLHF. DNA for the CDR3: TGTGCCAGCAGCTCAACCGGGACAGGGACCTATAATTCACCCCTCCACTTT. Filled out from reference TRBV7-9 and TRBJ1-6, the complete variable domain reads DTGVSQNPRHKITKRGQNVTFRCDPISEHNRLYWYRQTLGQGPEFLTYFQNEAQLEKSRLLSDRFSAERPKGSFSTLEIQRTEQGDSAMYLCASSSTGTGTYNSPLHFGNGTRLTVT.

V and J are TRBV11-3 and TRBJ2-2; TRBD1 might be the D (5 bases). CDR1 and CDR2 (germline): SGHNT, YENEEA. This CDR3 comprises 15 residues. V was cut by 5 bases and J by 1 base, with 11 bases left in between. The CDR3 spells CASSQSTVNTGELFF. In DNA, the CDR3 is TGTGCCAGCAGCCAATCGACAGTGAACACCGGGGAGCTGTTTTTT.

V gene TRBV5-1 combines with J gene TRBJ1-2, with a weak D call TRBD1 (6 bases). This CDR3 comprises 14 residues. Germline values: CDR1 SGHRS, CDR2 YFSETQ. V lost 5 bases and J lost 6, with 17 bases in between. The CDR3 DNA sequence: TGCGCCAGCAGGTCCGGCGACAGGTTGAATGGCTACACCTTC. It yields the protein CASRSGDRLNGYTF.

The CDR3 spells CSVEDPSSQPQHF. The CDR3 bases are TGCAGCGTTGAAGATCCGTCCAGTCAGCCCCAGCATTTT. The chain has TRBV29-1 and TRBJ1-5, with D hard to call. Trimming stripped 0 bases from V and 6 bases from J, with 9 bases between. The germline CDR1 and CDR2 sequences are SQVTM and ANQGSEA. The CDR3 consists of 13 residues. Using reference TRBV29-1 and TRBJ1-5 for the parts outside the CDR3, the full variable domain is SAVISQKPSRDICQRGTSLTIQCQVDSQVTMMFWYRQQPGQSLTLIATANQGSEATYESGFVIDKFPISRPNLTFSTLTVSNMSPEDSSIYLCSVEDPSSQPQHFGDGTRLSIL.

The chain joins TRBV28 to TRBJ1-5, with 7 bases aligning to TRBD1. There are 17 residues in the CDR3. V was clipped by 8 bases and J by 1 base; unmatched bases: 14. The germline CDR1 and CDR2 sequences are MDHEN and SYDVKM. The CDR3 sequence is CASQGPDRVRSNQPQHF. Here the CDR3 DNA reads TGTGCCAGCCAGGGACCTGACAGGGTTCGGAGCAATCAGCCCCAGCATTTT. The whole variable domain, filled in from reference TRBV28 and TRBJ1-5, reads DVKVTQSSRYLVKRTGEKVFLECVQDMDHENMFWYRQDPGLGLRLIYFSYDVKMKEKGDIPEGYSVSREKKERFSLILESASTNQTSMYLCASQGPDRVRSNQPQHFGDGTRLSIL.

The V gene is TRBV30, the J gene TRBJ2-2; D gene unclear. Germline-derived CDR1 and CDR2 are GTSNPN and SVGIG (reference sequence). The CDR3 is 13 amino acids. V was trimmed by 5 bases and J by 1 base, leaving 8 bases between them. Here the CDR3 DNA reads TGTGCCTGGGGCACGAAGAACACCGGGGAGCTGTTTTTT. The encoded protein is CAWGTKNTGELFF. The full variable domain, completed using reference TRBV30 and TRBJ2-2, is SQTIHQWPATLVQPVGSPLSLECTVEGTSNPNLYWYRQAAGRGLQLLFYSVGIGQISSEVPQNLSASRPQDRQFILSSKKLLLSDSGFYLCAWGTKNTGELFFGEGSRLTVL.

The count of this clone is one. The chain has TRBV5-1 and TRBJ2-5; TRBD2 matches at 9 bases. This CDR3 is built from 15 residues. J lost 5 bases, V lost 4 bases, and 9 bases had no gene match. CDR1 and CDR2 (germline): SGHRS, YFSETQ. The CDR3 region has the DNA TGCGCCAGCAGCCTGACAGGCGCGGGAGGGGAGACCCAGTACTTC. It translates to CASSLTGAGGETQYF.

DNA for the CDR3: TGTGCCAGCAGCGACGGGACAGGGGACTACAATGAGCAGTTCTTC. Protein: CASSDGTGDYNEQFF. The chain recombines TRBV25-1 with TRBJ2-1; TRBD1 agrees at 10 bases. Per germline, CDR1 MGHDK and CDR2 SYGVNS. The trim removed 6 bases at V and 3 bases at J, leaving 5 bases unmatched. CDR3 length: 15 residues.

The rearrangement uses TRBV5-1 and TRBJ1-5; no reliable D call. CDR1 is SGHRS, CDR2 YFSETQ, per germline. V gave up 5 bases and J gave up 0 bases, with 12 bases separating them. The CDR3 totals 15 residues. The chain's CDR3 is CASRMDGNSNQPQHF. The CDR3 DNA reads TGCGCCAGCAGGATGGACGGGAATAGCAATCAGCCCCAGCATTTT.

V and J are TRBV4-1 and TRBJ1-5; 9 bases line up with TRBD1. The germline CDR1 and CDR2 sequences are MGHRA and YSYEKL. This CDR3 contains 16 residues. V shed 3 bases and J 7 bases; nucleotides not matched to a gene: 10. The DNA of the CDR3 is TGCGCCAGCAGCCATGTGTGGGACAGGGATCCGCAGCCCCAGCATTTT. It is translated as CASSHVWDRDPQPQHF.